This T cell receptor beta chain was sequenced in a study of Ad26.COV2.S vaccination and SARS-CoV-2 variants. Background on the study: Donor was one of the participants in the Ad26.COV2.S arm of the COV1001 trial. The study gave Ad26.COV2.S intramuscularly, once or twice 56 days apart.

Study observations and caveats: Spike-specific TCR breadth in vaccine recipients exceeded that seen in placebo recipients. The authors reported substantial breadth in spike-specific CD8+ and CD4+ T cell responses after vaccination.

Germline CDR1 MDHEN, CDR2 SYDVKM. The germline V and J ends were trimmed by 6 bases and 9 bases, with 21 bases remaining between them. This CDR3 has 16 amino acids. This clone was counted only a few times. Its antigen is undetermined. Assay: immunoSEQ multiplex PCR; the TCRdb copy retains only in-frame clones and omits some. The table includes about 480,000 clones, approximately 88% detected once. Treatment meaning: 15 to 20 received Ad26.COV2.S at low or high dose, single or two shots; 5 received placebo; per-sample allocation not given. On day 63 after the first injection, vaccine and placebo recipients gave samples.

This specimen consisted of peripheral blood, obtained in a trial of Ad26.COV2.S vaccine versus placebo. The chain uses TRBV28 and TRBJ1-6; D is uncertain. This clonotype was sampled from a person between 18 and 65 years old who received the Ad26.COV2.S COVID-19 vaccine or a placebo. The CDR3 sequence: CASRPTDFGARSPLHF. The CDR3, as DNA: TGTGCCAGCAGACCAACGGACTTTGGAGCTCGTTCACCCCTCCACTTT.